Below, 10 T cell receptor beta chains from the same sample are listed, as sequenced in a study of T cell repertoires in cytomegalovirus infection. One entry per CDR3 protein, called by TCRdb with MiXCR from the reads. The repertoire includes fewer than 250,000 distinct CDR3 sequences, about 12% of them detected once, and 1.5% to 2% sits in the top ten. Sample: PBMCs. These receptor sequences come from a human donor in good health (CMV status not recorded). Some clones in this sample may be carry-over from other donors' samples.

This clonotype was seen repeatedly, ten times or more. The chain combines TRBV7-9 with TRBJ2-7, with 9 nucleotides matching TRBD1. This CDR3 comprises 17 residues. The J segment lost 6 bases and the V segment lost 2 bases, leaving 14 bases of the junction unmatched. The germline CDR1 and CDR2 sequences are SEHNR and FQNEAQ (reference sequence). CDR3 protein: CASSLRGEDRGSGEQYF. CDR3 coding DNA: TGTGCCAGCAGCTTAAGGGGGGAGGACAGGGGATCTGGCGAGCAGTACTTC.

This clonotype was found a few times. The chain has TRBV12-3 or TRBV12-4 and TRBJ1-2; weak D call: TRBD1 (5 bases). With 6 bases removed from V and 3 bases from J, the gap between germline ends came to 11 bases. The CDR3 is 13 amino acids. The CDR3, as DNA: TGTGCCAGCAGCCACACCAGGGACTATGGCTACACCTTC. Its protein product is CASSHTRDYGYTF.

The chain combines TRBV12-3 or TRBV12-4 with TRBJ2-1; no clear D. The CDR3 runs 13 residues. V lost 2 bases and J lost 7, with 9 bases in between. The CDR3 spells CASSLLRWNEQFF. CDR3 coding DNA: TGTGCCAGCAGTTTATTAAGGTGGAATGAGCAGTTCTTC.

Only a few counts were recorded for this clonotype. This sequence joins TRBV19 and TRBJ2-3, with D possibly being TRBD2 (7 bases). The ends were cut back, 5 bases at V and 2 bases at J, with 11 bases in the middle. The CDR3 sequence is 14 residues long. Germline values: CDR1 LNHDA, CDR2 SQIVND (reference sequence). CDR3 nucleotides: TGTGCCAGTAGTGGGGGGGCCACCACAGATACGCAGTATTTT. It yields the protein CASSGGATTDTQYF. Based on the CDR3 plus reference TRBV19 and TRBJ2-3, the full variable domain is DGGITQSPKYLFRKEGQNVTLSCEQNLNHDAMYWYRQDPGQGLRLIYYSQIVNDFQKGDIAEGYSVSREKKESFPLTVTSAQKNPTAFYLCASSGGATTDTQYFGPGTRLTVL.

The V gene is TRBV5-1, the J gene TRBJ1-2; 8 bases line up with TRBD1. V was clipped by 5 bases and J by 7 bases; unmatched bases: 7. The CDR3 consists of 13 residues. Per germline, CDR1 SGHRS and CDR2 YFSETQ. The CDR3 region has the DNA TGCGCCAGCAGTCAGACAGGGGATTCTGGCTACACCTTC. Protein: CASSQTGDSGYTF.

This clonotype was counted ten times or more. V is TRBV7-2 and J is TRBJ2-5, with 12 bases fitting TRBD2. V was clipped by 2 bases and J by 4 bases; unmatched bases: 2. Germline assignment: CDR1 SGHTA and CDR2 FQGNSA. This CDR3 is 15 amino acids long. The CDR3 nucleotides read TGTGCCAGCAGCTTAAGACTAGCGGGAGTAGAGACCCAGTACTTC. Amino acids: CASSLRLAGVETQYF.

This clonotype was detected a few times. The chain recombines TRBV5-5 with TRBJ1-5, with a possible D match to TRBD1 (5 bases). The CDR3 consists of 14 residues. With 4 bases removed from V and 7 bases from J, the gap between germline ends came to 15 bases. Looked up from germline, CDR1 is SGHKS and CDR2 is YYEKEE (reference sequence). CDR3 DNA: TGTGCCAGCAGCCCGCGGGGGGAGGGACAGCCCCAGCATTTT. This gives the protein CASSPRGEGQPQHF. The variable domain in full, completed from reference TRBV5-5 and TRBJ1-5, reads DAGVTQSPTHLIKTRGQQVTLRCSPISGHKSVSWYQQVLGQGPQFIFQYYEKEERGRGNFPDRFSARQFPNYSSELNVNALLLGDSALYLCASSPRGEGQPQHFGDGTRLSIL.

J is TRBJ2-1 and V is TRBV29-1; D remains ambiguous. Trimming shortened V by 5 bases and J by 5 bases, and 7 bases separated the two germline ends. This CDR3 has 11 residues. CDR1 is SQVTM, CDR2 ANQGSEA, per germline. Here the CDR3 reads CSVHFDNEQFF. The CDR3 DNA is TGCAGCGTTCATTTTGACAATGAGCAGTTCTTC.

The chain recombines TRBV20-1 with TRBJ2-6; D might be TRBD2 (5 bases). Germline CDR1 reads DFQATT; CDR2 reads SNEGSKA (reference sequence). CDR3 size: 16 residues. V was pared by 0 bases and J by 1 base, with 10 bases between. The CDR3 sequence: CSARDRRGSGANVLTF. The DNA for the CDR3 is TGCAGTGCTAGAGATCGGCGAGGGTCTGGGGCCAACGTCCTGACTTTC.

This clonotype was counted ten times or more. The rearrangement joins TRBV7-2 to TRBJ1-6, with 7 nucleotides matching TRBD1. There are 15 residues in the CDR3. Trimming cost V 1 base and J 9 bases; bases outside gene matches: 6. Germline-derived CDR1 and CDR2 are SGHTA and FQGNSA. The CDR3 loop reads CASSLESGQFSPLHF. The CDR3 region has the DNA TGTGCCAGCAGCTTAGAATCGGGACAGTTTTCACCCCTCCACTTT.